This TCR beta chain was retrieved from a study of shared clonotypes between healthy human individuals. General study findings and limits: Compared with clonotypes that all four donors shared, non-shared clonotypes had lower generation probabilities. For sorted subsets, rarefaction showed incomplete sequencing despite large depth.

The CDR3 has 14 amino acids. V lost 0 bases, J lost 4 bases, and 7 bases lay in between. The germline V gene has CDR1 SGHTA and CDR2 FQGNSA. The assay was immunoSEQ multiplex PCR, and TCRdb's table has in-frame clones only and misses some. The sample lists some 1,900,000 clones, roughly 94% occurring once. Of note for this clone: Antigen specificity is unknown.

Terminally differentiated effector memory CD45RA+ cells were excluded by CCR7 positive selection of CD45RO-negative cells. The material sequenced was naive CD8+ T cells sorted from blood. The chain recombines TRBV7-2 with TRBJ2-1; no firm D call. The clonotype was recovered from a man between 18 and 29 years old in good health. CDR3 bases: TGTGCCAGCAGCTTAGCGTCTGCTTACAATGAGCAGTTCTTC. The encoded protein is CASSLASAYNEQFF. The full variable domain, rest sourced from reference TRBV7-2 and TRBJ2-1, is GAGVSQSPSNKVTEKGKDVELRCDPISGHTALYWYRQSLGQGLEFLIYFQGNSAPDKSGLPSDRFSAERTGGSVSTLTIQRTQQEDSAVYLCASSLASAYNEQFFGPGTRLTVL.